Here is one TCR beta chain with its context. A few counts support this clone. What this receptor recognizes is not known. No much larger clone exists at a distance of one base, and base qualities are not known. In Seattle, one collaborating source enrolled patients while the infection was active and tracked those patients longitudinally over the course of disease. Whole blood was collected in K2EDTA tubes by collaborating institutions according to the institutions' own protocols. Collaborator samples were shipped for TCRbeta analysis as frozen whole blood, isolated PBMCs, or DNA extracted from either sample type. The sample belongs to a study of blood T cell repertoires in COVID-19 (dated by TCRdb to 2020 to 2021). Concerning the study at large: Collaborator samples came from the United States, Italy and Spain and covered acute and convalescent phases of COVID-19. Where HLA class I and class II types were available, the types were taken from metadata supplied by the sample provider, not from assay-based typing. The prospective study material was composed of cDNA or gDNA derived from T cells, B-cell-depleted T cells, or PBMCs. Sample metadata almost always included a de-identified subject ID, COVID-19 status, age in years and sex. Samples came from the ongoing ImmuneRACE study (first 160 participants) plus 1,254 subjects from 6 global collaborators. The dataset comprised deeply sampled blood TCRbeta repertoires from subjects exposed to, actively infected with, or recovered from COVID-19. A freely available public database, intended as a resource for researchers studying the immune response to SARS-CoV-2, is where the repertoires were released. Points the paper makes about the study in general: Clinical and demographic metadata were provided uncurated, with the amount varying by source and participant.

Reading the germline V gene (reference sequence) gives CDR1 DFQATT and CDR2 SNEGSKA. Inclusive of the bounding cysteine and phenylalanine, the CDR3 is 14 residues long. Kept here is only the CDR3 DNA, which spans 42 bases and is read in frame from base 1. V is cut by 3 bases and J by 5 bases, and the space between the germline ends is 16 bases. The immunoSEQ Assay, a bias-controlled multiplex PCR, was used to amplify TCRbeta CDR3 regions from genomic DNA. Per the source publication's procedure: The number of nucleated cells in each sample was estimated by amplification of reference gene primers within the assay. Sequence reads were collapsed and filtered to measure the absolute abundance of every unique TCRbeta CDR3 rearrangement. For each sample, productive Simpson clonality was calculated as the square root of Simpson's diversity index over productive rearrangements. In its TCRdb copy, this immuneACCESS table keeps in-frame sequences only and misses some clones. Where compared with another copy, unresolved V genes explain less than half of these, and the others have no known cause. V, J and clone size are those of that table, while D and trimming were read from the DNA. In this sample the table shows over 100,000 clones, around nine tenths of which occur a single time. The top ten clonotypes cover 11% of the sample.

Recombination linked TRBV20-1 to TRBJ2-5; the best D guess is TRBD2, with 6 bases matching. Sequenced sample: peripheral blood. The sequence came from a woman aged 70 to 79 with COVID-19, enrolled during active disease. The CDR3 protein: CSASSGEEDETQYF. The nucleotides are TGCAGTGCTAGTTCGGGGGAGGAGGACGAGACCCAGTACTTC.